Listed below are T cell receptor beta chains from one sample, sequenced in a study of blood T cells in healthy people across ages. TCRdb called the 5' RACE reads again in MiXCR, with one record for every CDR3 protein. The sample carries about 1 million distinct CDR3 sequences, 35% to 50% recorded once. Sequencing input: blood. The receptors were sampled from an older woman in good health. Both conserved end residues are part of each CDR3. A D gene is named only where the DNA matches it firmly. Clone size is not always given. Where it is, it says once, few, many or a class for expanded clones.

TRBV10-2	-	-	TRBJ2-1	TGCGCCAGCACCTTCAGCGGGCCCTACAATGAGCAGTTCTTC	CASTFSGPYNEQFF
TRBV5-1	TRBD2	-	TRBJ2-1	TGCGCCAGCAGATACAGCGGGAGGGTAAATGAGCAGTTCTTC	CASRYSGRVNEQFF
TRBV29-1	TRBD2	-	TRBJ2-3	TGCAGCGTTGCGGGACTAGCGGGAGGCACAGATACGCAGTATTTT	CSVAGLAGGTDTQYF
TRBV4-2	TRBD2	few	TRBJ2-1	TGTGCCAGCAGAGTCGGGACTAGCGGCGGTGAGCAGTTCTTC	CASRVGTSGGEQFF
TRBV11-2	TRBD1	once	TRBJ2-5	TGTGCCAGCAGCGGGACAGGCGGATACCAAGAGACCCAGTACTTC	CASSGTGGYQETQYF
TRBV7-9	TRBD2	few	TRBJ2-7	TGTGCCAGCAGCTTAGGAGGGCTAGCGGGAGTCTTGAGTCGGGTCGAGCAGTACTTC	CASSLGGLAGVLSRVEQYF
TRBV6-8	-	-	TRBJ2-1	TGTGCCAGCAGTTACAACAGGCCGCGGGGTGAGCAGTTCTTC	CASSYNRPRGEQFF
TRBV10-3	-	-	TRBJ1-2	TGTGCCATCAGTGCATCCCTGACACCTGACGGTTACTATGGCTACACCTTC	CAISASLTPDGYYGYTF
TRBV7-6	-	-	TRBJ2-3	TGTGCCAGCAGCCGCTCAAATACGGAGACAGATACGCAGTATTTT	CASSRSNTETDTQYF
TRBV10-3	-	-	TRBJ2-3	TGTGCCATCAGTGATGCAGGGTTTTCAGATACGCAGTATTTT	CAISDAGFSDTQYF
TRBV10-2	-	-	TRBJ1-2	TGCGCCAGCAGTGAGTGGACGGACAACTATGGCTACACCTTC	CASSEWTDNYGYTF
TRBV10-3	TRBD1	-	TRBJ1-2	TGTGCCATCAGTGGGCCAACCCGGACAGGCCAAACCCGCAACTATGGCTACACCTTC	CAISGPTRTGQTRNYGYTF
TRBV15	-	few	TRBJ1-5	TGTGCCACCAGCGCCCGGGACACTAATCAGCCCCAGCATTTT	CATSARDTNQPQHF
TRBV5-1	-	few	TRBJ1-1	TGCGCCAGCAGCCCTGGAGGGGCCAGGAACACTGAAGCTTTCTTT	CASSPGGARNTEAFF
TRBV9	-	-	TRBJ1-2	TGTGCCAGCAGCCCCCGGGCTTCACTTAAGCATGGGTATGGCTACACCTTC	CASSPRASLKHGYGYTF
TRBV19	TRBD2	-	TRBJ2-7	TGTGCCAGTAGTCCCCGGACTAGCGGGAGCCCCTCCTACGAGCAGTACTTC	CASSPRTSGSPSYEQYF
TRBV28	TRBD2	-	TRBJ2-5	TGTGCCAGCAGTGTGGGGGGGTGGCAAGAGACCCAGTACTTC	CASSVGGWQETQYF
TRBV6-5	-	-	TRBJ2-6	TGTGCCAGCAGTTACTCGACAAGTCTCTCTGGGGCCAACGTCCTGACTTTC	CASSYSTSLSGANVLTF
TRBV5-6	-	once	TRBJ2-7	TGTGCCAGCGCCTCCGGTCTCAGTTTTACCTACGAGCAGTACTTC	CASASGLSFTYEQYF
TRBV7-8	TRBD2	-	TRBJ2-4	TGTGCCAGCAGTACTTTATGGCGGGAGCAGCCGGGGGCCAAAAACATTCAGTACTTC	CASSTLWREQPGAKNIQYF
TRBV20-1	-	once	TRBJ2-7	TGCAGTGCTAGGCAGCCGGGACTGTTCTACGAGCAGTACTTC	CSARQPGLFYEQYF
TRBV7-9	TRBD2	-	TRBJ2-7	TGTGCCAGCAGCTTAGAACTAGCGGAGGGGTATGAGCAGTACTTC	CASSLELAEGYEQYF
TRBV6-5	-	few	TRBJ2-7	TGTGCCACCACGGGGGCTTTTGCCTACGAGCAGTACTTC	CATTGAFAYEQYF
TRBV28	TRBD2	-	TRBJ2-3	TGTGCCAGCAGTCCCCTCATTAGCGGGAGCACAGATACGCAGTATTTT	CASSPLISGSTDTQYF
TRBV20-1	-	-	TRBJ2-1	TGCAGTTACCTCAGGGGGGAGGACTCCTACAATGAGCAGTTCTTC	CSYLRGEDSYNEQFF
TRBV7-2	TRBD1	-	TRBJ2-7	TGTGCCAGCAGCGAAAGGACAGGGGGCCTCTACGAGCAGTACTTC	CASSERTGGLYEQYF
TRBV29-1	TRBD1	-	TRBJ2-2	TGCAGCGCCGGGACAGGGGGCAATATAAACACCGGGGAGCTGTTTTTT	CSAGTGGNINTGELFF
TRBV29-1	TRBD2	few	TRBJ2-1	TGCAGCGTTATCAATAGCGGGAGGGGGAATGAGCAGTTCTTC	CSVINSGRGNEQFF
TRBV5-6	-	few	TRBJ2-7	TGTGCCAGCAGCTTGGCAGGGACCAAGTCCGAGCAGTACTTC	CASSLAGTKSEQYF
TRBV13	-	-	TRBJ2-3	TGTGCCAGCAGCTCCACCCTGGGCACAGATACGCAGTATTTT	CASSSTLGTDTQYF
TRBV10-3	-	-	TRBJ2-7	TGTGCCATCAGTGGAGCCATGGGGGAGTTAGACTACGAGCAGTACTTC	CAISGAMGELDYEQYF
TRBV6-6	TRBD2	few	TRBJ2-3	TGTGCCAGCAGTTACTCGGGACTAGCGGGAGACACAGATACGCAGTATTTT	CASSYSGLAGDTDTQYF
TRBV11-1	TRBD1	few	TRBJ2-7	TGTGCCAGCAGCTTAACCGGACAGGGGGCTTGCGAGCAGTACTTC	CASSLTGQGACEQYF
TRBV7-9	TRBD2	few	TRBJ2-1	TGTGCCAGCAGCTTGGACATAGCGGGAGAGGACAATGAGCAGTTCTTC	CASSLDIAGEDNEQFF
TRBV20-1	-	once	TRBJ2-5	TGCAGTGCTAGGGAGGGGTTTGGGACCCAGTACTTC	CSAREGFGTQYF
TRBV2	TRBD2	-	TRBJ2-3	TGTGCCAGCGGCGGTCTAGCGGGCGTTCTGGATACGCAGTATTTT	CASGGLAGVLDTQYF
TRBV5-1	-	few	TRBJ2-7	TGCGCCAGCAGCGTAGGTTCTACTAGGACCCACGAGCAGTACTTC	CASSVGSTRTHEQYF
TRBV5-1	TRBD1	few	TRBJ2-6	TGCGCCAGCAGCCAAGTCAGACAGGGGGGGGAAGGGGCCAACGTCCTGACTTTC	CASSQVRQGGEGANVLTF
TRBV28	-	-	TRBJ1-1	TGTGCCAGCACGGGTCAATCAAACACTGAAGCTTTCTTT	CASTGQSNTEAFF
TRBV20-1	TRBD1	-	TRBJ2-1	TGCAGTGCGCACAGGGGTTCCCTATACAATGAGCAGTTCTTC	CSAHRGSLYNEQFF